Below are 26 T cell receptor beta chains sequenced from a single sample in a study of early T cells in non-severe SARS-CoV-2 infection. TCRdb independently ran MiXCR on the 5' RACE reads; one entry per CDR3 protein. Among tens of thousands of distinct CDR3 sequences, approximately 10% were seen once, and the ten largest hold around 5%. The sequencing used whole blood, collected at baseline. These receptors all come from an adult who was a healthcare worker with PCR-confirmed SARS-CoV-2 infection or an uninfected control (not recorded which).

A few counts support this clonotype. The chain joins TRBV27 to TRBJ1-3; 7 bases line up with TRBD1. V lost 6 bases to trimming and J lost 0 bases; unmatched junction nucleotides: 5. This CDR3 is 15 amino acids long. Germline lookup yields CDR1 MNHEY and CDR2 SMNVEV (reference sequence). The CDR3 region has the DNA TGTGCCAGCAGCCCGGGACAGTTCTCTGGAAACACCATATATTTT. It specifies CASSPGQFSGNTIYF.

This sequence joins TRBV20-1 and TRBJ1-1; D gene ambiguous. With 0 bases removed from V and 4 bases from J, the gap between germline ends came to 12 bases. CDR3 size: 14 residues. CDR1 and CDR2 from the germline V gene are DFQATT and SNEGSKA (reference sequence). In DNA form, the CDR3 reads TGCAGTGCTAGAGATCAACGCGGGCTCACTGAAGCTTTCTTT. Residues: CSARDQRGLTEAFF.

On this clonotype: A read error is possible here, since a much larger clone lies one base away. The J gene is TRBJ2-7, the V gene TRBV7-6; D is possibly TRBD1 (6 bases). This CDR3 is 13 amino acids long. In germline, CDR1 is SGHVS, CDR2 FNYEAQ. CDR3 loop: CVSSLIGGYEQYF. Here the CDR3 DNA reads TGTGTCAGCAGCTTAATAGGGGGCTACGAGCAGTACTTC.

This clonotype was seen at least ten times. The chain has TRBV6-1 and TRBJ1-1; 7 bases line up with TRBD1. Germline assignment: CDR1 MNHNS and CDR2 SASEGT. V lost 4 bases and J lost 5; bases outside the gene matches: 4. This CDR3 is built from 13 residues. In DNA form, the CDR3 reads TGTGCCAGCAGTGGACAGGGCAAGACTGAAGCTTTCTTT. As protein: CASSGQGKTEAFF.

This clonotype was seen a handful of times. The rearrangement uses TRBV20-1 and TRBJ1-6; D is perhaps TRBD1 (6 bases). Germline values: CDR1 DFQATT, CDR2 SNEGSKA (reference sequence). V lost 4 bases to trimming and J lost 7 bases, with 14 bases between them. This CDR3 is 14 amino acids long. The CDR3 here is CSATQGPPNSPLHF. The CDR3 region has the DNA TGCAGTGCTACTCAGGGGCCGCCAAATTCACCCCTCCACTTT.

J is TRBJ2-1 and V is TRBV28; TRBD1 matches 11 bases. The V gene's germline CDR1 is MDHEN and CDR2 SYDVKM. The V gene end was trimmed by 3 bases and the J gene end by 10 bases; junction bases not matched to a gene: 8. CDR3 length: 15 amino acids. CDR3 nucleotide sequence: TGTGCCAGCAGTTTTCTAGGACAGGGGGCAGGGGAGCAGTTCTTC. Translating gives CASSFLGQGAGEQFF.

CDR3 sequence reads: CASSLGQGFEKLFF. For the CDR3, the DNA is TGCGCCAGCAGCCTAGGACAGGGGTTTGAAAAACTGTTTTTT. The chain carries TRBV4-1 and TRBJ1-4; 9 bases align to TRBD1. The V and J ends lost 4 bases and 7 bases, in that order; junction bases with no gene match: 4. Germline CDR1 is MGHRA and CDR2 is YSYEKL. CDR3 size: 14 residues.

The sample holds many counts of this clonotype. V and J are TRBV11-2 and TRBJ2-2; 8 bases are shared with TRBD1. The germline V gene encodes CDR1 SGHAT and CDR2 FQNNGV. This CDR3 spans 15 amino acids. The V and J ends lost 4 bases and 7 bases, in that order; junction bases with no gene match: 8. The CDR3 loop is CASSSTGQGNGELFF. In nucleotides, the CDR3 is TGTGCCAGCAGCTCCACCGGACAGGGTAACGGGGAGCTGTTTTTT.

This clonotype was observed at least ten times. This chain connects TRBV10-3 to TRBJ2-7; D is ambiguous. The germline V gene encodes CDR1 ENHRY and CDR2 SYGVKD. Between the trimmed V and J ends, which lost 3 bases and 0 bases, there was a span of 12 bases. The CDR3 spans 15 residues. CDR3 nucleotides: TGTGCCATCAGTGACCGCGACGGTTCCTCCTACGAGCAGTACTTC. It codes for CAISDRDGSSYEQYF.

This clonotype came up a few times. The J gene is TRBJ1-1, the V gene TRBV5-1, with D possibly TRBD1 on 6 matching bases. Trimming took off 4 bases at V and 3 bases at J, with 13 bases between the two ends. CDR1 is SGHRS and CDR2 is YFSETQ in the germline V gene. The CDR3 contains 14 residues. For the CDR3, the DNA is TGCGCCAGCAGCAAGACACAGGGATACACTGAAGCTTTCTTT. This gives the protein CASSKTQGYTEAFF.

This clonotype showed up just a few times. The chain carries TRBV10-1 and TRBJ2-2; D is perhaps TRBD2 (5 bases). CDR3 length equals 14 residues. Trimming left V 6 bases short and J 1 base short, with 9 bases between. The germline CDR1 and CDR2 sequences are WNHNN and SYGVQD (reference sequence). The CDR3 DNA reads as TGCGCCAGCAGGGACTCGGTGAACACCGGGGAGCTGTTTTTT. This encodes CASRDSVNTGELFF.

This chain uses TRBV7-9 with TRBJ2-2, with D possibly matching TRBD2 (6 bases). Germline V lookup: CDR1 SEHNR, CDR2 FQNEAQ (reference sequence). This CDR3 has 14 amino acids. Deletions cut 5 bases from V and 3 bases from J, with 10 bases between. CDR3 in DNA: TGTGCCAGCAGCCTGGGGGGATACACCGGGGAGCTGTTTTTT. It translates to CASSLGGYTGELFF.

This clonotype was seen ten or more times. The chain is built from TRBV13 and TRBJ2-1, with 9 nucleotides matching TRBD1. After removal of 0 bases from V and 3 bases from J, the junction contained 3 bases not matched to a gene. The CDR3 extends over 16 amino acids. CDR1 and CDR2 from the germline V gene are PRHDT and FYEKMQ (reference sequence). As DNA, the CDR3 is TGTGCCAGCAGCTTAGGACAGGGGGCGGGCTACAATGAGCAGTTCTTC. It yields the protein CASSLGQGAGYNEQFF. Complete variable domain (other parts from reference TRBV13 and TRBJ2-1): AAGVIQSPRHLIKEKRETATLKCYPIPRHDTVYWYQQGPGQDPQFLISFYEKMQSDKGSIPDRFSAQQFSDYHSELNMSSLELGDSALYFCASSLGQGAGYNEQFFGPGTRLTVL.

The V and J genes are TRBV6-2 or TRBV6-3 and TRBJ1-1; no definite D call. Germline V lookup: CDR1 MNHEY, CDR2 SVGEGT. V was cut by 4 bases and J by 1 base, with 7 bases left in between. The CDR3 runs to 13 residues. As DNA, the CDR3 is TGTGCCAGCAGTTCCCGACAGAACACTGAAGCTTTCTTT. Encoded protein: CASSSRQNTEAFF.

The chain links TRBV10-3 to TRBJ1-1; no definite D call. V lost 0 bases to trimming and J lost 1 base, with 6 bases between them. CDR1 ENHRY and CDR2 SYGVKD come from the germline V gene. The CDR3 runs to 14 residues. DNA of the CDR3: TGTGCCATCAGTGAGTCGGTGGGGAACACTGAAGCTTTCTTT. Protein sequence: CAISESVGNTEAFF.

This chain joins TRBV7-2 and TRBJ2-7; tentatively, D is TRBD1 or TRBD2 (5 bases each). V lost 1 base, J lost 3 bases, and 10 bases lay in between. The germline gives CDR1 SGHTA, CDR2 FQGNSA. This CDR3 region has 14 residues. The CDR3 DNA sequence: TGTGCCAGCAGCTTAGGTGGGACCCACTACGAGCAGTACTTC. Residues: CASSLGGTHYEQYF.

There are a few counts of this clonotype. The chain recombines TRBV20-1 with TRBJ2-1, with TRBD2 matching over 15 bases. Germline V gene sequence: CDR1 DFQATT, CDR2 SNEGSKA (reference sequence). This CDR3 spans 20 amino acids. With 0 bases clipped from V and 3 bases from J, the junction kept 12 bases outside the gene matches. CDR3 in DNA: TGCAGTGCTAGAGATCTCGGACTAGCGGGAGGGCCGGTTAACTACAATGAGCAGTTCTTC. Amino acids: CSARDLGLAGGPVNYNEQFF.

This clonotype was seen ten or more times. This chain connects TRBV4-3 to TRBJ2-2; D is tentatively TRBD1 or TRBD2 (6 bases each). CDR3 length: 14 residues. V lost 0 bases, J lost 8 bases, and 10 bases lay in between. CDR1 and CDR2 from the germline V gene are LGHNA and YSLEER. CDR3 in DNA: TGCGCCAGCAGCCAAGACGGGGGCCCTGGGGAGCTGTTTTTT. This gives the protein CASSQDGGPGELFF.

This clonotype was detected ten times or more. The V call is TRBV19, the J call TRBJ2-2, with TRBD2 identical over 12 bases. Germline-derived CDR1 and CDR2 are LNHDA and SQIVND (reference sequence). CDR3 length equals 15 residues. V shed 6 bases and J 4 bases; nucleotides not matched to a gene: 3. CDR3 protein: CASRELAGGTGELFF. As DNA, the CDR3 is TGTGCCAGTAGGGAACTAGCGGGAGGCACCGGGGAGCTGTTTTTT. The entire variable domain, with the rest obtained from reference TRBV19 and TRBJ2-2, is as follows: DGGITQSPKYLFRKEGQNVTLSCEQNLNHDAMYWYRQDPGQGLRLIYYSQIVNDFQKGDIAEGYSVSREKKESFPLTVTSAQKNPTAFYLCASRELAGGTGELFFGEGSRLTVL.

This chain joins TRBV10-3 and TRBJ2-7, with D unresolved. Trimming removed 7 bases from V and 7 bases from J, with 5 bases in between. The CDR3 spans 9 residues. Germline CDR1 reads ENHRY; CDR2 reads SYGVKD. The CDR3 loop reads CAIMGEQYF. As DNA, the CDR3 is TGTGCCATCATGGGGGAGCAGTACTTC.

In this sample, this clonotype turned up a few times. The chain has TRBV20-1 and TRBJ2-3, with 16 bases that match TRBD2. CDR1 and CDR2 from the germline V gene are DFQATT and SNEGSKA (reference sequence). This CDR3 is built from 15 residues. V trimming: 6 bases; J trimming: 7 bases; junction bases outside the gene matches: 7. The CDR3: CSATGTSGGAHTQYF. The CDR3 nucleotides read TGCAGTGCAACCGGGACTAGCGGGGGGGCCCATACGCAGTATTTT.

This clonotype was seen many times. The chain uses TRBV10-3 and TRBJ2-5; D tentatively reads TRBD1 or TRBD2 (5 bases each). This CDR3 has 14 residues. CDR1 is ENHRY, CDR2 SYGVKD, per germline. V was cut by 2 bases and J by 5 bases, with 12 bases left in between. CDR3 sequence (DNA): TGTGCCATCAGTGAGGGGGCTAGCCGTGAGACCCAGTACTTC. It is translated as CAISEGASRETQYF.

This CDR3 is CASSNTGTPSSYEQYF. The CDR3 DNA reads TGTGCCAGTAGTAATACGGGGACACCGAGCTCCTACGAGCAGTACTTC. This chain joins TRBV19 and TRBJ2-7; the D gene is possibly TRBD1 (6 bases). The CDR3 sequence is 16 residues long. Germline V gene sequence: CDR1 LNHDA, CDR2 SQIVND (reference sequence). Trimming stripped 4 bases from V and 0 bases from J, with 16 bases between. The variable domain in full, with the rest retrieved from reference TRBV19 and TRBJ2-7, is DGGITQSPKYLFRKEGQNVTLSCEQNLNHDAMYWYRQDPGQGLRLIYYSQIVNDFQKGDIAEGYSVSREKKESFPLTVTSAQKNPTAFYLCASSNTGTPSSYEQYFGPGTRLTVT.

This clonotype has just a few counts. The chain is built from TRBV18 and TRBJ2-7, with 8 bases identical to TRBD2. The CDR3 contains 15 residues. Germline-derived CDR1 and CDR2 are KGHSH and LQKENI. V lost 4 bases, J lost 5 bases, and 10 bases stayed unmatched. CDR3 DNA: TGTGCCAGCTCACTCCTCCGTAGCGGGATCCACGAGCAGTACTTC. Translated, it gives CASSLLRSGIHEQYF.

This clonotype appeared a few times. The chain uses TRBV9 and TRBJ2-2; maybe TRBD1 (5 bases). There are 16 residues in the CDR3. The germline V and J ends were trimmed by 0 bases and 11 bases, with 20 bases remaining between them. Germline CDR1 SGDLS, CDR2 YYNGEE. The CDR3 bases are TGTGCCAGCAGCGTAGTCGACAGCCTTGGAACCGCCGAGCTGTTTTTT. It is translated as CASSVVDSLGTAELFF.

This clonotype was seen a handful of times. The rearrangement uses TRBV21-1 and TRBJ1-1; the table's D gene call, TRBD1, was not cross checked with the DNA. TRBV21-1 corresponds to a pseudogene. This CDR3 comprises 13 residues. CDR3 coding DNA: TGTGCCAGCAGTCGTCAGGGGTTTGTTTGGGCTTTCTTT. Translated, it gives CASSRQGFVWAFF.